This is a list of T cell receptor beta chains from one sample in a study of blood T cell repertoires in COVID-19. Sequencing was performed with immunoSEQ multiplex PCR; in TCRdb, only in-frame clones are kept and a portion is missing. The data show about 68,000 clones, nearly 90% seen once. The sample taken for sequencing was peripheral blood. The receptor set was obtained from a woman aged 50 to 65 with COVID-19, enrolled during active disease. Each CDR3 is given with its conserved first and last residue. D genes are given only for firm matches. Some rows have no size entry. The others give once, few or many, or a class for an expanded clone.

>TRBD1|.|TRBV15|TRBJ1-2
TGTGCCACCAGCAGAAATGACAGGGGACATGGCTACACCTTC
CATSRNDRGHGYTF
>.|.|TRBV28|TRBJ2-4
TGTGCCAGCACCCCCCGGAGTCTCCCGAGGGACATTCAGTACTTC
CASTPRSLPRDIQYF
>.|.|TRBV21-1|TRBJ2-4
TGTGCCAGCAGCACCCCGATGGGGGGTCTTCGAGCCACCCTAGCCAAAAACATTCAGTACTTC
CASSTPMGGLRATLAKNIQYF
>TRBD2|.|TRBV5-4|TRBJ2-7
TGTGCCAGCAGCTTGGGACTAGCGGGAGATCCTTACGAGCAGTACTTC
CASSLGLAGDPYEQYF
>TRBD1|.|TRBV7-9|TRBJ1-1
TGTGCCAGCAGCTTAGAAGGACAGGGGTGGTTGAACACTGAAGCTTTCTTT
CASSLEGQGWLNTEAFF
>.|.|TRBV24-1|TRBJ2-1
TGTGCCACCAGTGACCCCCGTTCTTCCTACAATGAGCAGTTCTTC
CATSDPRSSYNEQFF
>TRBD1|.|TRBV6-5|TRBJ2-1
TGTGCCAGCAGCAACAGGGCGGACAGGGTAGGGCAGTTCTTC
CASSNRADRVGQFF
>TRBD2|.|TRBV9|TRBJ2-1
TGTGCCAGCAGCGTACGCGGGAGTCCCTACAATGAGCAGTTCTTC
CASSVRGSPYNEQFF
>TRBD1|.|TRBV12-3/TRBV12-4|TRBJ2-2
TGTGCCAGCAGTCAACAGGGGGCCGGGGAGCTGTTTTTT
CASSQQGAGELFF
>.|.|TRBV5-6|TRBJ2-5
TGTGCCAGCAGCGAAAGGGTCGGGACACTCCAAGAGACCCAGTACTTC
CASSERVGTLQETQYF
>TRBD1|.|TRBV3-1/TRBV3-2|TRBJ1-4
TGTGCCAGCAGCGCCCGGGACAGGGTCTTAGTACCTAATGAAAAACTGTTTTTT
CASSARDRVLVPNEKLFF
>TRBD2|.|TRBV10-3|TRBJ2-1
TGTGCCATCAGTGCCACTTCCGGGACTAGATCCTACAATGAGCAGTTCTTC
CAISATSGTRSYNEQFF
>TRBD2|.|TRBV29-1|TRBJ2-1
TGCAGCGTCCCCGAAGGGGCGGGAGGAGGCAATGAGCAGTTCTTC
CSVPEGAGGGNEQFF
>TRBD2|.|TRBV9|TRBJ2-7
TGTGCCAGCAGTGGTACTAGCGGATCCTACGAGCAGTACTTC
CASSGTSGSYEQYF
>.|once|TRBV28|TRBJ2-1
TGTGCCAGCAGTTTTCTAGGGGGGGCGAGCTCCTACAATGAGCAGTTCTTC
CASSFLGGASSYNEQFF
>.|.|TRBV11-2|TRBJ1-2
TGTGCCAGCAGGCTTACCCCCGGAGCTAACTATGGCTACACCTTC
CASRLTPGANYGYTF
>.|.|TRBV28|TRBJ2-7
TGTGCCAGCAGTTTGGGGGACTTAAACTACGAGCAGTACTTC
CASSLGDLNYEQYF
>TRBD1|.|TRBV13|TRBJ2-7
TGTGCCAGCAGCTTGGGGCAGGGGGTTACCTACGAGCAGTACTTC
CASSLGQGVTYEQYF
>.|.|TRBV7-2|TRBJ1-6
TGTGCCAGCAGCTTAGCGAGCACAGGTTATAATTCACCCCTCCACTTT
CASSLASTGYNSPLHF
>.|once|TRBV24-1|TRBJ2-3
TGTGCCACCAGTGATTCATACAGGGCACTCTACACAGATACGCAGTATTTT
CATSDSYRALYTDTQYF
>TRBD1|.|TRBV10-3|TRBJ1-1
TGTGCCATCAGATACCGGGACAGGGTCCTTGAAGCTTTCTTT
CAIRYRDRVLEAFF
>.|.|TRBV5-8|TRBJ2-7
TGTGCCAGCAGCTTGGTTGGCGGACTTGTTAACGAGCAGTACTTC
CASSLVGGLVNEQYF
>TRBD2|.|TRBV19|TRBJ2-1
TGTGCCAGTAGCCCAAGACTAGCGGTGTACAATGAGCAGTTCTTC
CASSPRLAVYNEQFF
>TRBD1|.|TRBV5-1|TRBJ1-2
TGCGCCAGCAGCTCCTCGGGGACAGGGGACTATGGCTACACCTTC
CASSSSGTGDYGYTF
>TRBD2|.|TRBV5-1|TRBJ2-3
TGCGCCAGCAGCCCACATAGCGGGATAAGCACAGATACGCAGTATTTT
CASSPHSGISTDTQYF
>TRBD1|.|TRBV27|TRBJ2-7
TGTGCCAGCCTACACCGTCCGGGACAGGCAGCGTACGAGCAGTACTTC
CASLHRPGQAAYEQYF
>.|.|TRBV28|TRBJ1-5
TGTGCCAGCAGTTTCGCGGCAGGACAACGTAGACAGCCCCAGCATTTT
CASSFAAGQRRQPQHF
>TRBD1|.|TRBV30|TRBJ1-6
TGTGCCTGGAGCCGGGACAGGGGCCGGAATTCACCCCTCCACTTT
CAWSRDRGRNSPLHF
>.|.|TRBV5-1|TRBJ2-2
TGCGCCAGCAGCTTGCAGGGTCCCGGGGAGCTGTTTTTT
CASSLQGPGELFF
>.|.|TRBV3-1/TRBV3-2|TRBJ1-3
TGTGCCAGCAGCCCGAGGGTGAGCAATGGAAACACCATATATTTT
CASSPRVSNGNTIYF
>.|.|TRBV6-5|TRBJ2-7
TGTGCCAGCAGTTACGACGGGGATAGCTACGAGCAGTACTTC
CASSYDGDSYEQYF
>.|.|TRBV19|TRBJ1-3
TGTGCCAGTAGCACCCGCAGGGTGTCTGGAAACACCATATATTTT
CASSTRRVSGNTIYF
>TRBD1|.|TRBV7-8|TRBJ1-3
TGTGCCAGCAGCTTAAAGACAGGGGATAGAAACACCATATATTTT
CASSLKTGDRNTIYF
>TRBD1|.|TRBV7-8|TRBJ1-1
TGTGCCAGCAGCTCACTATGGGACAGGGAGGTCACTGAAGCTTTCTTT
CASSSLWDREVTEAFF
>TRBD2|.|TRBV24-1|TRBJ2-5
TGTGCCACCAGTGATTGGGGACTAGCGGGACGAGAGACCCAGTACTTC
CATSDWGLAGRETQYF
>TRBD1|.|TRBV5-4|TRBJ2-5
TGTGCCAGCAGGGGACAGGGGGCCTCTAGAGAGACCCAGTACTTC
CASRGQGASRETQYF